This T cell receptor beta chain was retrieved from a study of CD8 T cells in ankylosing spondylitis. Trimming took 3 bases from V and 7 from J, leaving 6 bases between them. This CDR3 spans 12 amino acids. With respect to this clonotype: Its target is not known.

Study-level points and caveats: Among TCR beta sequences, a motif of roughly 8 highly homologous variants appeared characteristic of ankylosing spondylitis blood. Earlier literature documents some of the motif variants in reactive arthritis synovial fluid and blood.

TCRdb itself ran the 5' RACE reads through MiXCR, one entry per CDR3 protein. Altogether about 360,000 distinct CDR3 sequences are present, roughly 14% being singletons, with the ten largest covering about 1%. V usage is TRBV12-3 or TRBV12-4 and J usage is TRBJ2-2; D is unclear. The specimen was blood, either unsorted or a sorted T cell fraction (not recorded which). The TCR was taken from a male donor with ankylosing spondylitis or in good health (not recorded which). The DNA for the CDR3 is TGTGCCAGCAGTTTGCCCCTCGGGGAGCTGTTTTTT. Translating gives CASSLPLGELFF.